This T cell receptor (beta chain) was identified in a study of blood T cells in healthy people across ages. Study findings and constraints: Long-lived donors exceeded aged donors in naive CD4+ cells and diversity.

Trimming pared 1 base from V and 6 bases from J, leaving 12 bases between. The germline V gene has CDR1 DFQATT and CDR2 SNEGSKA (reference sequence). This CDR3 is built from 13 residues. This clonotype was detected ten times or more. Its matching antigen is unknown. A sample-barcoded 5' primer and a J-beta primer mix were used in a second PCR of roughly 7 to 11 cycles. One entry per CDR3 protein results from TCRdb running MiXCR on the 5' RACE reads. This repertoire shows approximately 1.5 million distinct CDR3 sequences, 30% to 40% found once; its top ten account for around 11%. The clonotype originates from a woman in her thirties in good health. The rearrangement uses TRBV20-1 and TRBJ1-2; maybe TRBD1 (6 bases). What was sequenced was blood. The CDR3: CSARVRGADGYTF. CDR3 sequence (DNA): TGCAGTGCTAGAGTTCGGGGGGCGGATGGCTACACCTTC.